What follows describes a single T cell receptor (beta chain). This sample includes further DNA sequences coding for the same CDR3. The entry originates in a study of blood T cell repertoires in COVID-19. This CDR3 contains 12 residues. V dropped 0 bases and J dropped 2 bases, with 3 bases sitting between them. Germline CDR1 is SGHRS and CDR2 is YFSETQ. The table came from immunoSEQ multiplex PCR; TCRdb's copy has only in-frame clones and leaves some out. The table has over 250,000 clones, around nine tenths seen once; the top ten hold 2.2%. Sequenced input: peripheral blood. This TCR was recovered from a man aged 45-65 years with acute or convalescent COVID-19. The V call is TRBV5-1, the J call TRBJ2-7; D gene uncertain. CDR3 sequence: CASSLGAYEQYF. CDR3 nucleotides: TGCGCCAGCAGCTTGGGCGCCTACGAGCAGTACTTC.